This T cell receptor beta chain came from a study of T cells in Graves' hyperthyroidism and ophthalmopathy. Turning to the study itself: Peripheral blood specimens were obtained at initial diagnosis, prior to any treatment.

This clonotype came up a few times. The antigen remains undetermined. From germline, CDR1 is SGHDN and CDR2 FVKESK. This CDR3 contains 16 residues. With 0 bases removed from V and 10 bases from J, the gap between germline ends came to 19 bases. In the ophthalmopathy cohort, Clinical Activity Score was at least 3, NOSPECS grade at least 4, and duration under 3 months. Criteria for exclusion of patients were uncontrolled infection, other autoimmune disease, pregnancy or lactation. From RNA transcripts, TCR beta CDR3 regions were amplified. A first-round RT-PCR of the TCR CDR3 used the HTBI primer set. TCRdb fed the multiplex PCR reads into MiXCR, producing one record per CDR3 protein. The sample records a few hundred thousand distinct CDR3 sequences, roughly 23% being singletons. Points from the study as a whole: Ophthalmopathy and stable hyperthyroidism were separated by a 13 V-J model.

The sequenced material came from blood. The clonotype comes from a woman aged 70 to 79 with Graves' ophthalmopathy. This chain uses TRBV14 with TRBJ2-1; D gene uncertain. The CDR3 DNA reads TGTGCCAGCAGCCAAGACTTTCGTAGAGGCTTTGAAGAGCAGTTCTTC. Its translation: CASSQDFRRGFEEQFF.